This T cell receptor (beta chain) was sequenced for a study of T cell repertoires in cytomegalovirus infection. Broader study findings: What dominated the ex vivo response were HLA-C-restricted CMV-specific TCR beta clonotypes.

TCRdb used MiXCR to reprocess the reads, holding one entry per CDR3 protein. The sample records roughly 760,000 distinct CDR3 sequences, about 40% being singletons. The CDR3 contains 18 residues. CDR1 and CDR2 (germline): SGHVS, FNYEAQ. V trimming: 2 bases; J trimming: 3 bases; junction bases outside the gene matches: 10. This clonotype was detected only a few times. Its matching antigen is unknown. The clonotype originates from a human donor in good health (CMV status not recorded). Some clones in this sample may be carry-over from other donors' samples. The V call is TRBV7-6, the J call TRBJ2-3; 11 bases align to TRBD2. The sequenced sample was PBMCs. The CDR3 DNA is TGTGCCAGCAGCTTATTACTCCCTAGCGGGAGGTTTACAGATACGCAGTATTTT. Translating it yields CASSLLLPSGRFTDTQYF.